The 24 T cell receptor beta chains below come from one sample, sequenced in a study of blood T cell dynamics during melanoma immunotherapy. TCRdb keeps only in-frame clones here, not all; method: immunoSEQ multiplex PCR. The sample has 10,000 to 13,000 clones, approximately 84% seen once. Time point: week 3, after first cycle of checkpoint inhibitor. Specimen: blood, collected from a patient treated with checkpoint blockade. These receptors all come from a human donor with melanoma.

The chain has TRBV6-5 and TRBJ2-7; possibly TRBD2 for D (6 bases). Germline assignment: CDR1 MNHEY and CDR2 SVGAGI. CDR3 length: 15 amino acids. Deletions cut 5 bases from V and 0 bases from J, with 14 bases between. The CDR3 bases are TGTGCCAGCAGTACCACCGGGACTTCCTCCTACGAGCAGTACTTC. Residues: CASSTTGTSSYEQYF.

This clone was counted a few times. The genes are TRBV7-2 and TRBJ2-1; no clear D. The CDR3 is 15 amino acids. The germline V and J ends were trimmed by 1 base and 8 bases, with 15 bases remaining between them. Germline loops: CDR1 SGHTA, CDR2 FQGNSA. For the CDR3, the DNA is TGTGCCAGCAGCTTAGGCGGACGACCAATTGATGAGCAGTTCTTC. Protein product: CASSLGGRPIDEQFF.

This clone showed up just once. The V call is TRBV28, the J call TRBJ2-1, with D unresolved. This CDR3 is 13 amino acids long. The germline V and J ends were trimmed by 5 bases and 9 bases, with 14 bases remaining between them. Germline V lookup: CDR1 MDHEN, CDR2 SYDVKM. CDR3 amino acids: CASSPRSTGEQFF. CDR3 bases: TGTGCCAGCAGTCCCCGGTCTACGGGTGAGCAGTTCTTC.

This clone was counted between two and nine times. The chain is built from TRBV9 and TRBJ2-2, with D maybe TRBD2 (6 bases). Per germline, CDR1 SGDLS and CDR2 YYNGEE. Trimming took 3 bases from V and 2 from J, leaving 11 bases between them. This CDR3 spans 15 amino acids. The CDR3 region is CASSGTGENTGELFF. The CDR3 DNA sequence: TGTGCCAGCAGCGGGACGGGGGAAAACACCGGGGAGCTGTTTTTT. Using reference TRBV9 and TRBJ2-2 for the parts outside the CDR3, the full variable domain is DSGVTQTPKHLITATGQRVTLRCSPRSGDLSVYWYQQSLDQGLQFLIQYYNGEERAKGNILERFSAQQFPDLHSELNLSSLELGDSALYFCASSGTGENTGELFFGEGSRLTVL.

This chain links TRBV7-2 with TRBJ2-5; D is unresolved. The CDR3 is 14 residues long. V lost 5 bases to trimming and J lost 7 bases, with 17 bases between them. The V gene's germline CDR1 is SGHTA and CDR2 FQGNSA. CDR3 loop: CASSPLPVLGTQYF. The DNA for the CDR3 is TGTGCCAGCAGCCCTTTACCAGTCTTAGGGACCCAGTACTTC.

The rearrangement links TRBV7-2 to TRBJ2-3, with 9 bases that match TRBD2. Germline V gene data show CDR1 as SGHTA and CDR2 as FQGNSA. Germline trimming cut 0 bases from V and 5 bases from J; bases unmatched to any gene: 6. The CDR3 runs to 16 residues. This CDR3 reads CASSLAGSGGLDTQYF. CDR3 DNA sequence: TGTGCCAGCAGCTTAGCGGGTAGCGGGGGCCTAGATACGCAGTATTTT.

The chain couples TRBV2 to TRBJ2-2; TRBD2 matches at 11 bases. V trimming: 6 bases; J trimming: 2 bases; junction bases outside the gene matches: 5. CDR1 SNHLY and CDR2 FYNNEI come from the germline V gene. The CDR3 runs to 16 residues. The CDR3 DNA reads as TGTGCCAGCAGAGAGGGACTAGCGGTTAACACCGGGGAGCTGTTTTTT. Protein: CASREGLAVNTGELFF.

The rearrangement joins TRBV9 to TRBJ2-3; 8 bases align to TRBD1. The trim removed 5 bases at V and 2 bases at J, leaving 4 bases unmatched. The germline CDR1 and CDR2 sequences are SGDLS and YYNGEE. This CDR3 spans 14 amino acids. The CDR3 DNA reads as TGTGCCAGCAGTACGACAGGGGACACAGATACGCAGTATTTT. Residues: CASSTTGDTDTQYF.

The J gene is TRBJ2-2, the V gene TRBV7-2; unclear D gene. V was cut by 4 bases and J by 5 bases, with 14 bases left in between. The CDR3 sequence is 15 residues long. Germline V gene lookup returns CDR1 SGHTA and CDR2 FQGNSA. The CDR3 is CASSSQVIGTGELFF. In DNA, the CDR3 is TGTGCCAGCAGCTCCCAGGTCATAGGGACCGGGGAGCTGTTTTTT. The full variable domain, rest sourced from reference TRBV7-2 and TRBJ2-2, is GAGVSQSPSNKVTEKGKDVELRCDPISGHTALYWYRQSLGQGLEFLIYFQGNSAPDKSGLPSDRFSAERTGGSVSTLTIQRTQQEDSAVYLCASSSQVIGTGELFFGEGSRLTVL.

This clone was detected only a few times. The chain is built from TRBV5-1 and TRBJ1-2, with TRBD1 matching 8 bases. The CDR3 totals 16 residues. CDR1 is SGHRS and CDR2 is YFSETQ in the germline V gene. The junction had 13 bases not matched to a gene; V was cut back by 2 bases and J by 7 bases. In nucleotides, the CDR3 is TGCGCCAGCAGCTTTGTAACAGGGGGTATACAAGGTGGCTACACCTTC. Translated, it gives CASSFVTGGIQGGYTF.

This clone was recorded once. The chain recombines TRBV6-6 with TRBJ2-7; TRBD1 is a possible D gene (5 bases). The germline V gene encodes CDR1 MNHNY and CDR2 SVGAGI (reference sequence). Trimming left V 8 bases short and J 3 bases short, with 17 bases between. The CDR3 length is 14 residues. DNA of the CDR3: TGTGCCAGCCAGGGATTAGGTTCTCGCTACGAGCAGTACTTC. Its translation is CASQGLGSRYEQYF.

The table lists this clone with a count of one. V gene TRBV21-1 combines with J gene TRBJ1-4. TRBV21-1 is marked as a pseudogene. The CDR3 totals 14 residues. This CDR3 is CASSKGGADEKLFF. CDR3 in DNA: TGTGCCAGCAGCAAAGGCGGGGCTGATGAAAAACTGTTTTTT.

This clone appeared a single time. This chain joins TRBV23-1 and TRBJ1-1; the match to TRBD1 covers 11 bases. TRBV23-1 qualifies as an ORF whose function is uncertain. CDR3 size: 15 residues. V shed 5 bases, J shed 1 base, and the junction held 3 bases outside the gene matches. The CDR3 sequence: CASSGTGGSNTEAFF. The CDR3 DNA follows: TGCGCCAGCAGTGGGACAGGGGGTTCGAACACTGAAGCTTTCTTT.

The chain employs TRBV13 and TRBJ1-1; D is unresolved. The CDR3 has 12 residues. The V gene lost 6 bases and the J gene lost 3 bases, with 8 bases spanning the gap. Germline V gene data show CDR1 as PRHDT and CDR2 as FYEKMQ (reference sequence). The CDR3 DNA follows: TGTGCCAGCAGTGAGAGTGACACTGAAGCTTTCTTT. Translation gives CASSESDTEAFF.

The genes are TRBV19 and TRBJ2-4; 7 nucleotides match TRBD2. J gave up 8 bases and V 6 bases, and 13 bases lay outside the gene matches. The CDR3 spans 15 residues. Per germline, CDR1 LNHDA and CDR2 SQIVND (reference sequence). CDR3 DNA: TGTGCCAGTAGCCCCGGGTGGGGAGGGTTAGACATTCAGTACTTC. Protein product: CASSPGWGGLDIQYF.

V and J are TRBV11-3 and TRBJ1-2, with unresolved D. CDR3 length: 12 amino acids. Trimming left V 1 base short and J 8 bases short, with 8 bases between. The germline V gene has CDR1 SGHNT and CDR2 YENEEA. The CDR3 region has the DNA TGTGCCAGCAGCTTAGCCTTCACGGGCTACACCTTC. Translating it yields CASSLAFTGYTF.

V and J are TRBV6-5 and TRBJ1-2, with TRBD1 as a possible D gene (6 bases). The CDR3 has 13 amino acids. The V end was cut by 5 bases, the J end by 6 bases, with 13 bases between. CDR1 and CDR2 from the germline V gene are MNHEY and SVGAGI. CDR3 in amino acids: CASSQQGGDGYTF. For the CDR3, the DNA is TGTGCCAGCAGTCAACAGGGTGGAGATGGCTACACCTTC.

The chain links TRBV7-3 to TRBJ2-3; a possible D gene is TRBD2 (6 bases). Germline lookup yields CDR1 SGHTA and CDR2 FQGTGA. This CDR3 is 14 amino acids long. With 5 bases removed from V and 0 bases from J, the gap between germline ends came to 9 bases. CDR3 amino acids: CASSPGTSTDTQYF. In nucleotides, the CDR3 is TGTGCCAGCAGCCCCGGGACTAGCACAGATACGCAGTATTTT.

The chain links TRBV6-5 to TRBJ1-5; no clear D gene. V lost 6 bases, J lost 6 bases, and 15 bases lay in between. The CDR3 runs 14 residues. Germline values: CDR1 MNHEY, CDR2 SVGAGI. CDR3 sequence reads: CASSPGRVGQPQHF. In nucleotides, the CDR3 is TGTGCCAGCAGCCCGGGGAGGGTAGGTCAGCCCCAGCATTTT.

The chain employs TRBV5-1 and TRBJ1-2; TRBD1 matches 8 bases. This CDR3 is built from 14 residues. Per germline, CDR1 SGHRS and CDR2 YFSETQ. The junction had 9 bases not matched to a gene; V was cut back by 4 bases and J by 7 bases. As DNA, the CDR3 is TGCGCCAGCAGCCCTGAACTTGACAGGGGTGGCTACACCTTC. This gives the protein CASSPELDRGGYTF. Together with reference TRBV5-1 and TRBJ1-2, the CDR3 gives the full variable domain: KAGVTQTPRYLIKTRGQQVTLSCSPISGHRSVSWYQQTPGQGLQFLFEYFSETQRNKGNFPGRFSGRQFSNSRSEMNVSTLELGDSALYLCASSPELDRGGYTFGSGTRLTVV.

The rearrangement links TRBV7-8 to TRBJ1-2; D gene unclear. The CDR3 spans 16 residues. Germline assignment: CDR1 SGHVS and CDR2 FQNEAQ. V lost 5 bases, J lost 8 bases, and 24 bases lay in between. The CDR3 spells CASSGRGRLRVEGYTF. The CDR3 DNA reads as TGTGCCAGCAGCGGTAGAGGGAGACTCCGGGTGGAAGGCTACACCTTC.

This chain connects TRBV9 to TRBJ2-3; a weak D match, TRBD1 (7 bases). V dropped 3 bases and J dropped 4 bases, with 12 bases sitting between them. CDR3 size: 14 residues. Germline CDR1 is SGDLS and CDR2 is YYNGEE. Here the CDR3 DNA reads TGTGCCAGCAGCGCCGGAGGGGGCCCAGATACGCAGTATTTT. This encodes CASSAGGGPDTQYF.

The CDR3 coding sequence is TGTGCCAGCAGCCGGGGGACTTCTAGCTCCTACGAGCAGTACTTC. Translating gives CASSRGTSSSYEQYF. This chain links TRBV5-4 with TRBJ2-7, with D possibly being TRBD2 (6 bases). Germline V gene lookup returns CDR1 SGHNT and CDR2 YYREEE (reference sequence). Trimming shortened V by 4 bases and J by 0 bases, and 14 bases separated the two germline ends. There are 15 residues in the CDR3.

This chain links TRBV30 with TRBJ1-5; 8 nucleotides align to TRBD1. Germline V gives CDR1 GTSNPN, CDR2 SVGIG (reference sequence). With 3 bases clipped from V and 2 bases from J, the junction kept 0 bases outside the gene matches. This CDR3 has 13 amino acids. The CDR3 loop reads CAWRGQGNQPQHF. The CDR3 DNA reads TGTGCCTGGAGGGGACAGGGCAATCAGCCCCAGCATTTT.